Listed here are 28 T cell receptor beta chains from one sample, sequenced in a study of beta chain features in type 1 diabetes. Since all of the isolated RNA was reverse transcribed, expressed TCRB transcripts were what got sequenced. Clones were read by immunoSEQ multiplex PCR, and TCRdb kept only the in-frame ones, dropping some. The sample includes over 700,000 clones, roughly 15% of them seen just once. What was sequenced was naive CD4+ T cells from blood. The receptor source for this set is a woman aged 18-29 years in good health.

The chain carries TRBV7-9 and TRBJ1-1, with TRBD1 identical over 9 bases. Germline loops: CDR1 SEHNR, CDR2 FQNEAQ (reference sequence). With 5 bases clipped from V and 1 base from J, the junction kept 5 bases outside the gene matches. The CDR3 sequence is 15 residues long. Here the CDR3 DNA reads TGTGCCAGCAGCCCATGGACAGGGGCGAACACTGAAGCTTTCTTT. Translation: CASSPWTGANTEAFF.

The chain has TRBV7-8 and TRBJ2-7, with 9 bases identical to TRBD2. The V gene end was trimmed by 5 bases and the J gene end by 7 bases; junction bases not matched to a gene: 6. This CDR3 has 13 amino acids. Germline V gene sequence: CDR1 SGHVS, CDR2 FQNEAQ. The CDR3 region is CASSPRGGLEQYF. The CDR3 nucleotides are TGTGCCAGCAGCCCGCGGGGGGGTTTAGAGCAGTACTTC.

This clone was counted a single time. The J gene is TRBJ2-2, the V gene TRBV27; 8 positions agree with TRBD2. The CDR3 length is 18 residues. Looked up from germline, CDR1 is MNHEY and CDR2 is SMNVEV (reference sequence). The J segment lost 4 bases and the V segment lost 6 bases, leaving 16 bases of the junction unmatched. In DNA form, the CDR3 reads TGTGCCAGCAGCCGCGCGAGGACCGGGACTAGTCTCACCGGGGAGCTGTTTTTT. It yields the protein CASSRARTGTSLTGELFF.

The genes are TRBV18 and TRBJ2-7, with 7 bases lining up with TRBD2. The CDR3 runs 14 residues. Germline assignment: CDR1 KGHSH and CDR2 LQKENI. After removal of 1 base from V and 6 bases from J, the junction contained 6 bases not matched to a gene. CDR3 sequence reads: CASSPLLTSSEQYF. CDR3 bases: TGTGCCAGCTCACCACTCTTGACTAGCAGCGAGCAGTACTTC.

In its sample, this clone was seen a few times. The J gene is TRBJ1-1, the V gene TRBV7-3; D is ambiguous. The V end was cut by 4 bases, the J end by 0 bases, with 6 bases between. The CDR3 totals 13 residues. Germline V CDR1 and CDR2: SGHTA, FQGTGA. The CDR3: CASSSMVNTEAFF. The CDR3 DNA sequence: TGTGCCAGCAGCTCGATGGTGAACACTGAAGCTTTCTTT.

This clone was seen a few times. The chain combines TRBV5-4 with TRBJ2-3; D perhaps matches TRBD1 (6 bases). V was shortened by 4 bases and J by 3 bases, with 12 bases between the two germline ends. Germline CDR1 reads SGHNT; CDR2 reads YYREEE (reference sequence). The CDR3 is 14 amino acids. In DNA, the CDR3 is TGTGCCAGCAGCCCGGACAGTAAAACAGATACGCAGTATTTT. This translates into CASSPDSKTDTQYF.

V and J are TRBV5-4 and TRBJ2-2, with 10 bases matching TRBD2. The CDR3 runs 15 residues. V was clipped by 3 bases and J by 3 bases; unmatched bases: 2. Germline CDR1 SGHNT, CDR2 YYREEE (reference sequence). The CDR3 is CASSSGLADTGELFF. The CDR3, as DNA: TGTGCCAGCAGCTCTGGACTAGCGGACACCGGGGAGCTGTTTTTT.

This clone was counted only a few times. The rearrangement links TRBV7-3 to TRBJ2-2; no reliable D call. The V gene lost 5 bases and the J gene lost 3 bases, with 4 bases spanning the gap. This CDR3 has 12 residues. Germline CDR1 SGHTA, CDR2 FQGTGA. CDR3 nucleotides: TGTGCCAGCAGCCCGGACACCGGGGAGCTGTTTTTT. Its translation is CASSPDTGELFF.

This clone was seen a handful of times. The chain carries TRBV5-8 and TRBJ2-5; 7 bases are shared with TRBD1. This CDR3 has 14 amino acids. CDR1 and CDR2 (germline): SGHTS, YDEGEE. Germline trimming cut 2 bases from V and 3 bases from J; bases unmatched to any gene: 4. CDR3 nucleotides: TGTGCCAGCAGCTTAGGCCAGGGGGAAGAGACCCAGTACTTC. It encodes CASSLGQGEETQYF.

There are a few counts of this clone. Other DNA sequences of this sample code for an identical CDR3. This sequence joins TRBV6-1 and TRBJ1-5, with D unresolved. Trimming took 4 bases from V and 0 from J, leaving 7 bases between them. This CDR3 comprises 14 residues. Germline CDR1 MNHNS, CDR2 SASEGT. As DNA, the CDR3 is TGTGCCAGCAGTGGAGGCCATAGCAATCAGCCCCAGCATTTT. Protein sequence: CASSGGHSNQPQHF.

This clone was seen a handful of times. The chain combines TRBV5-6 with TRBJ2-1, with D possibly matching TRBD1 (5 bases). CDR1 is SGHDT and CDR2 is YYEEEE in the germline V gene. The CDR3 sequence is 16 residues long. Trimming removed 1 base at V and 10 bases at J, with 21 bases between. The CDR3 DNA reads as TGTGCCAGCAGCTTGAGCCCCCGGTTGAACTGGGGCGAGCAGTTCTTC. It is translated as CASSLSPRLNWGEQFF.

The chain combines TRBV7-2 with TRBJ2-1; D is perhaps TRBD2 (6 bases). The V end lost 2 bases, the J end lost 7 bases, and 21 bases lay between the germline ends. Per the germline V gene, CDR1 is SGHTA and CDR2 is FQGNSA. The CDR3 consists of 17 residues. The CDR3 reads CASSLLMGREKWNEQFF. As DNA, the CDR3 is TGTGCCAGCAGCTTACTGATGGGACGGGAGAAGTGGAATGAGCAGTTCTTC.

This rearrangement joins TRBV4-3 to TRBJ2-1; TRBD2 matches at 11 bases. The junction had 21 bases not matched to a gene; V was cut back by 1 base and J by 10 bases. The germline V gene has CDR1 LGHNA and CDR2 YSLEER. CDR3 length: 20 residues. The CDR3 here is CASSQAPLGMTSGIHSEQFF. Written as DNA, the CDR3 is TGCGCCAGCAGCCAAGCCCCTCTCGGGATGACTAGCGGGATTCACAGCGAGCAGTTCTTC.

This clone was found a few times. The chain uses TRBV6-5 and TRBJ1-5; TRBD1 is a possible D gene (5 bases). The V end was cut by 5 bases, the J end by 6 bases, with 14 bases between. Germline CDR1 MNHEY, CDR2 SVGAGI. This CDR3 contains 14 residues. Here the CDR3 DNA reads TGTGCCAGCAGTGACGGCAGGGTGGTTCAGCCCCAGCATTTT. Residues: CASSDGRVVQPQHF.

The CDR3 loop reads CASSLGRWEGRYEQYF. The CDR3 nucleotides read TGTGCCAGCAGCTTAGGGCGATGGGAGGGAAGATACGAGCAGTACTTC. V usage is TRBV7-2 and J usage is TRBJ2-7, with 7 bases aligning to TRBD2. V lost 1 base to trimming and J lost 4 bases; unmatched junction nucleotides: 10. This CDR3 contains 16 residues. Germline V gene lookup returns CDR1 SGHTA and CDR2 FQGNSA.

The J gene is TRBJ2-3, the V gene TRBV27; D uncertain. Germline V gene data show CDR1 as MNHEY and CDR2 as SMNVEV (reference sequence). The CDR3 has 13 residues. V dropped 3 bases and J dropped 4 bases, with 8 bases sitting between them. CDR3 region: CASSLEGSDTQYF. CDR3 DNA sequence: TGTGCCAGCAGTTTGGAAGGGTCAGATACGCAGTATTTT.

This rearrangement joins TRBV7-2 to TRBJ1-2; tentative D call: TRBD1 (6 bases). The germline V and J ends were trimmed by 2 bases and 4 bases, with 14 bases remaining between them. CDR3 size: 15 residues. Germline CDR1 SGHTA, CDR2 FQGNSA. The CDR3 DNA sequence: TGTGCCAGCAGCTTAATATCGGGGGGCGGCTATGGCTACACCTTC. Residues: CASSLISGGGYGYTF. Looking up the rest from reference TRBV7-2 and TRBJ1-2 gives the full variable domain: GAGVSQSPSNKVTEKGKDVELRCDPISGHTALYWYRQSLGQGLEFLIYFQGNSAPDKSGLPSDRFSAERTGGSVSTLTIQRTQQEDSAVYLCASSLISGGGYGYTFGSGTRLTVV.

The CDR3 bases are TGTGCCAGCAGCCCAACCCCCGGGACTAGTCGGACCGGGGAGCTGTTTTTT. Protein product: CASSPTPGTSRTGELFF. The chain has TRBV7-3 and TRBJ2-2, with 8 nucleotides matching TRBD2. With 5 bases clipped from V and 5 bases from J, the junction kept 13 bases outside the gene matches. Germline V CDR1 and CDR2: SGHTA, FQGTGA. The CDR3 is 17 amino acids.

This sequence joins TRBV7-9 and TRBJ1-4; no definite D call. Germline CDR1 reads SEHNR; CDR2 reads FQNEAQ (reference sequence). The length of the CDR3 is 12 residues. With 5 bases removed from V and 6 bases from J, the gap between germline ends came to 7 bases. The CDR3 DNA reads TGTGCCAGCAGCACGTCGGATGAAAAACTGTTTTTT. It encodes CASSTSDEKLFF. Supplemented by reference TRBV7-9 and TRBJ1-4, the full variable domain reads DTGVSQNPRHKITKRGQNVTFRCDPISEHNRLYWYRQTLGQGPEFLTYFQNEAQLEKSRLLSDRFSAERPKGSFSTLEIQRTEQGDSAMYLCASSTSDEKLFFGSGTQLSVL.

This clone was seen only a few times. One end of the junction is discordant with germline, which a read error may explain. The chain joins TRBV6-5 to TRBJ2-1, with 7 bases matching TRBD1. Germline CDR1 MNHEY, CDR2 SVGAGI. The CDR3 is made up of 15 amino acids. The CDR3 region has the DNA TGTGCCAGCAGTCGAAGGACAGGATCCTTCAATGAGCAGTTCTTC. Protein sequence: CASSRRTGSFNEQFF.

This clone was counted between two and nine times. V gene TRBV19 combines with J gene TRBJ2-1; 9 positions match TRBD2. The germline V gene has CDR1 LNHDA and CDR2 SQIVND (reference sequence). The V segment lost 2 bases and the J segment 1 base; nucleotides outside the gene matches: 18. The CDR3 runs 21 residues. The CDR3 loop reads CASSIRLKGLATRMSYNEQFF. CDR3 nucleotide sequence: TGTGCCAGTAGTATACGACTGAAAGGACTAGCGACCCGAATGTCCTACAATGAGCAGTTCTTC.

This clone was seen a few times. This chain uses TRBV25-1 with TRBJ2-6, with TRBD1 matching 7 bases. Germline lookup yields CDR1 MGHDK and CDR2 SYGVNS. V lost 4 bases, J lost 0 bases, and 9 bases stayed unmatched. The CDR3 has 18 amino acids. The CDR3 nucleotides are TGTGCCAGCAGTGGTAAACAGGGGCCAAGCTCTGGGGCCAACGTCCTGACTTTC. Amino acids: CASSGKQGPSSGANVLTF.

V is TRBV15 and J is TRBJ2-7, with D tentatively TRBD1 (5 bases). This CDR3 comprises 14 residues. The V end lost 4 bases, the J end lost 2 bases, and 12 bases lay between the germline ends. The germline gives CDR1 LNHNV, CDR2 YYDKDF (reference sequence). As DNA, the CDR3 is TGTGCCACCAGCAAGAGACAGCCAACCTACGAGCAGTACTTC. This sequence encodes CATSKRQPTYEQYF.

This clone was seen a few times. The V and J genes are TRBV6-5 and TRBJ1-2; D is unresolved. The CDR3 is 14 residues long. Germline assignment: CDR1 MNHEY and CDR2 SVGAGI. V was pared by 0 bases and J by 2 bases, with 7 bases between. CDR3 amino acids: CASSYSAQNYGYTF. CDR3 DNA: TGTGCCAGCAGTTACTCTGCACAGAACTATGGCTACACCTTC.

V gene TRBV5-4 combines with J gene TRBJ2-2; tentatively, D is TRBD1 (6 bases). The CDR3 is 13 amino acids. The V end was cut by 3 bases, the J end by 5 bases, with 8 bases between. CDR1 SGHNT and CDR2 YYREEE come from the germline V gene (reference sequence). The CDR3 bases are TGTGCCAGCAGCTACAGGGTTACCGGGGAGCTGTTTTTT. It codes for CASSYRVTGELFF.

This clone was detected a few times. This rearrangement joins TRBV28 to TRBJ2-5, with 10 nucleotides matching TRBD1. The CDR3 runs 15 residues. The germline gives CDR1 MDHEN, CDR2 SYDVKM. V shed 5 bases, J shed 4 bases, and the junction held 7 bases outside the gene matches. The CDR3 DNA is TGTGCCAGCAGTCCACCGGGACAGGGGACAGAGACCCAGTACTTC. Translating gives CASSPPGQGTETQYF.

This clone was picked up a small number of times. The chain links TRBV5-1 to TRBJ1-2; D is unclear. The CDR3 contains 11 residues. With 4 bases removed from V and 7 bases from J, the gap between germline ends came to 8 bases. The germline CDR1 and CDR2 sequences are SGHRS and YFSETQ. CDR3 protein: CASSANSGYTF. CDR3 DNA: TGCGCCAGCAGCGCGAATTCTGGCTACACCTTC.

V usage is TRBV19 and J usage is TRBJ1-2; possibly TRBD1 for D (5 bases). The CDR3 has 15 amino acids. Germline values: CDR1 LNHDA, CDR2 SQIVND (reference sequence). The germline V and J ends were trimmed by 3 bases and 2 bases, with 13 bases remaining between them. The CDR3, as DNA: TGTGCCAGTAGTATTGGGCAGGGCCGGAACTATGGCTACACCTTC. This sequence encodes CASSIGQGRNYGYTF.